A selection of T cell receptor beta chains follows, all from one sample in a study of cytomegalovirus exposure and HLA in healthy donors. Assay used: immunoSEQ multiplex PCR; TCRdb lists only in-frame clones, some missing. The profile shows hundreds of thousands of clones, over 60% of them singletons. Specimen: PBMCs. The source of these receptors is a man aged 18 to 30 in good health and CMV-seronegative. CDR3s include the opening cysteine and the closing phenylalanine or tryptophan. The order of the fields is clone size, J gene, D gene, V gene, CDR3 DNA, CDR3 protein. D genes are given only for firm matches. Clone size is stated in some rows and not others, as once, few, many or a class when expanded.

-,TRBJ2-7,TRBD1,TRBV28,TGTGCCAGCAGTTTTTCCGGACAGGCATCCTACGAGCAGTACTTC,CASSFSGQASYEQYF
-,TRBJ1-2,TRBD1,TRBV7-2,TGTGCCAGCAGCCAGGGGGATGTCTATGGCTACACCTTC,CASSQGDVYGYTF
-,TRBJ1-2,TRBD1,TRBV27,TGTGCCAGCAGTTTGGACAGGGACCATGGCTACACCTTC,CASSLDRDHGYTF
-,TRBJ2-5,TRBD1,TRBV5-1,TGCGCCAGCAGCTTGGCCCGGGACAGGGCAGAAGAGACCCAGTACTTC,CASSLARDRAEETQYF
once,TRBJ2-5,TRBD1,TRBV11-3,TGTGCCAGCAGCTTCACCGGGACAGGGGCAGAGACCCAGTACTTC,CASSFTGTGAETQYF
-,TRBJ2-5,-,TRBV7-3,TGTGCCAGCAGCTCGGGTCCACAAGAGACCCAGTACTTC,CASSSGPQETQYF
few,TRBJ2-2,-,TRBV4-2,TGTGCCAGCAGCCAAGGAGACAGATTTGGCACCGGGGAGCTGTTTTTT,CASSQGDRFGTGELFF
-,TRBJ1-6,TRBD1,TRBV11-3,TGTGCCAGCAGCGGGACAGGGTACAATTCACCCCTCCACTTT,CASSGTGYNSPLHF
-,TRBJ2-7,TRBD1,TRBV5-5,TGTGCCAGCAGTGTCACCGGGACAGGGATCTACGAGCAGTACTTC,CASSVTGTGIYEQYF
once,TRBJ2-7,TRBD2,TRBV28,TGTGCCAGCAGTTTTGTTGGCGGGGGGGACTACGAGCAGTACTTC,CASSFVGGGDYEQYF
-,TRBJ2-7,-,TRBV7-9,TGTGCCAGCAGCTTCCCCGGGGTGTACGAGCAGTACTTC,CASSFPGVYEQYF
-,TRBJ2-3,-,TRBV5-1,TGCGCCAGCAGCTTCGAGGGGGTGGTATTCACAGATACGCAGTATTTT,CASSFEGVVFTDTQYF
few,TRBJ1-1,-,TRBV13,TGTGCCAGCAGTTGGAGGGGCCCTCAAATGAACACTGAAGCTTTCTTT,CASSWRGPQMNTEAFF
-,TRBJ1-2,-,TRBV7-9,TGTGCCAGCAGCCCGCAGGGCCTCGTCTATGGCTACACCTTC,CASSPQGLVYGYTF
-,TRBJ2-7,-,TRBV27,TGTGCCAGCAGTTTGTTCCCCATCGGCTCCTACGAGCAGTACTTC,CASSLFPIGSYEQYF
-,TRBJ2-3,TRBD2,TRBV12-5,TGTGCTAGTGGCCCTCAGACGACTAGCGGGGGCACAGATACGCAGTATTTT,CASGPQTTSGGTDTQYF
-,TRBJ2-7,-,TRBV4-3,TGCGCCAGCAGCCTTATCCTCGGGGGTCGCGAGCAGTACTTC,CASSLILGGREQYF
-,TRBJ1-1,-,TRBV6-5,TGTGCCAGCAGTTACTCTCTCGGACAGCCAGAAGCTTTCTTT,CASSYSLGQPEAFF
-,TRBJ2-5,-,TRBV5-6,TGTGCCAGCAGTCTGGGGCAGGGAGAGACCCAGTACTTC,CASSLGQGETQYF